Below are 31 T cell receptor beta chains sequenced from a single sample in a study of early T cells in non-severe SARS-CoV-2 infection. From the 5' RACE reads, TCRdb called clonotypes with MiXCR, one entry per CDR3 protein. The data hold about 76,000 distinct CDR3 sequences, with about 14% observed a single time. The specimen was whole blood. The receptors stem from an adult who was a healthcare worker with PCR-confirmed SARS-CoV-2 infection or an uninfected control (not recorded which).

This clonotype was picked up a small number of times. The CDR3 loop is CASSFPRSEKLFF. The CDR3 nucleotides read TGTGCCAGCAGCTTCCCGAGAAGTGAAAAACTGTTTTTT. V gene TRBV7-8 combines with J gene TRBJ1-4; D is unresolved. The CDR3 is made up of 13 amino acids. The ends were cut back, 3 bases at V and 7 bases at J, with 9 bases in the middle. Germline CDR1 SGHVS, CDR2 FQNEAQ. Filled out from reference TRBV7-8 and TRBJ1-4, the complete variable domain reads GAGVSQSPRYKVAKRGQDVALRCDPISGHVSLFWYQQALGQGPEFLTYFQNEAQLDKSGLPSDRFFAERPEGSVSTLKIQRTQQEDSAVYLCASSFPRSEKLFFGSGTQLSVL.

The chain is built from TRBV7-2 and TRBJ2-3; possible D gene TRBD1, 7 bases. CDR1 and CDR2 (germline): SGHTA, FQGNSA. The CDR3 contains 15 residues. Between the trimmed V and J ends, which lost 5 bases and 2 bases, there was a span of 14 bases. The DNA of the CDR3 is TGTGCCAGCAGCCTCCAGGGGGGAACCACAGATACGCAGTATTTT. Amino acids: CASSLQGGTTDTQYF.

This clonotype was seen only a few times. This chain connects TRBV7-2 to TRBJ2-7; no clear D. Germline lookup yields CDR1 SGHTA and CDR2 FQGNSA. The V end lost 1 base, the J end lost 6 bases, and 4 bases lay between the germline ends. The CDR3 has 11 amino acids. As DNA, the CDR3 is TGTGCCAGCAGCTTAGGGGTCGAGCAGTACTTC. Protein sequence: CASSLGVEQYF.

This clonotype was recorded a few times. The chain uses TRBV5-1 and TRBJ2-3, with D tentatively TRBD1 (7 bases). V was shortened by 0 bases and J by 0 bases, with 11 bases between the two germline ends. Germline V gene lookup returns CDR1 SGHRS and CDR2 YFSETQ. CDR3 length: 16 amino acids. In nucleotides, the CDR3 is TGCGCCAGCAGCTTGGCGGCAGGGGGGAGCACAGATACGCAGTATTTT. Amino acid sequence: CASSLAAGGSTDTQYF.

In its sample, this clonotype was seen a few times. CDR3 DNA sequence: TGTGCCAGCAGTACCCGGGACCGGGGGGTTACCTACGAGCAGTACTTC. Translation: CASSTRDRGVTYEQYF. The chain is built from TRBV6-1 and TRBJ2-7; 7 bases align to TRBD2. CDR1 MNHNS and CDR2 SASEGT come from the germline V gene. V lost 5 bases and J lost 2; bases outside the gene matches: 12. The CDR3 extends over 16 amino acids.

This clonotype occurred once. The rearrangement uses TRBV29-1 and TRBJ2-1, with TRBD1 matching 7 bases. CDR3 length: 12 residues. In germline, CDR1 is SQVTM, CDR2 ANQGSEA. J lost 6 bases, V lost 3 bases, and 2 bases had no gene match. The CDR3 loop is CSVDAGGNEQFF. CDR3 bases: TGCAGCGTTGACGCAGGGGGCAATGAGCAGTTCTTC.

This clonotype was seen a few times. The rearrangement links TRBV7-9 to TRBJ1-5; D remains ambiguous. The CDR3 has 14 residues. Trimming cost V 8 bases and J 3 bases, with 14 bases left between them. Germline loops: CDR1 SEHNR, CDR2 FQNEAQ (reference sequence). The CDR3 loop is CASGEGSNNQPQHF. Here the CDR3 DNA reads TGTGCCAGCGGGGAAGGGAGTAACAATCAGCCCCAGCATTTT.

This rearrangement joins TRBV30 to TRBJ2-5; D may be TRBD2 (6 bases). With 2 bases removed from V and 3 bases from J, the gap between germline ends came to 7 bases. The CDR3 has 12 amino acids. In germline, CDR1 is GTSNPN, CDR2 SVGIG (reference sequence). CDR3 coding DNA: TGTGCCTGGAGTCCTAGCGAAGAGACCCAGTACTTC. Translation gives CAWSPSEETQYF.

This clonotype was counted only a few times. V is TRBV11-3 and J is TRBJ2-5; a possible D gene is TRBD2 (5 bases). Germline V gives CDR1 SGHNT, CDR2 YENEEA. The CDR3 is 15 amino acids. Trimming took off 7 bases at V and 5 bases at J, with 20 bases between the two ends. The CDR3 loop reads CASILRGSEQETQYF. The CDR3 nucleotides read TGTGCCAGCATCCTGCGAGGGTCGGAACAGGAGACCCAGTACTTC. The entire variable domain, with the rest obtained from reference TRBV11-3 and TRBJ2-5, is as follows: EAGVVQSPRYKIIEKKQPVAFWCNPISGHNTLYWYLQNLGQGPELLIRYENEEAVDDSQLPKDRFSAERLKGVDSTLKIQPAELGDSAVYLCASILRGSEQETQYFGPGTRLLVL.

This clonotype has more than one count but fewer than ten. This chain links TRBV14 with TRBJ1-5, with D maybe TRBD1 (5 bases). CDR3 size: 15 residues. V lost 1 base, J lost 2 bases, and 9 bases lay in between. Germline-derived CDR1 and CDR2 are SGHDN and FVKESK. The CDR3 region has the DNA TGTGCCAGCAGCCAAGGTGGGGCCGGCAATCAGCCCCAGCATTTT. Its translation: CASSQGGAGNQPQHF.

The chain uses TRBV9 and TRBJ2-7; 8 bases map to TRBD2. In germline, CDR1 is SGDLS, CDR2 YYNGEE. The ends lost 4 bases at V and 0 bases at J; junction bases unmatched: 6. This CDR3 region has 15 residues. Here the CDR3 reads CASSPSGGSSYEQYF. As DNA, the CDR3 is TGTGCCAGCAGCCCCTCGGGGGGGAGCTCCTACGAGCAGTACTTC.

The V gene is TRBV12-3 or TRBV12-4, the J gene TRBJ1-5; weak D call: TRBD1 (6 bases). The V end was cut by 3 bases, the J end by 0 bases, with 9 bases between. The CDR3 length is 15 residues. The CDR3 here is CASSLNRASNQPQHF. The CDR3 coding sequence is TGTGCCAGCAGTTTGAACAGGGCTAGCAATCAGCCCCAGCATTTT.

This clonotype was seen a few times. The chain uses TRBV6-2 or TRBV6-3 and TRBJ2-6; D is possibly TRBD1 or TRBD2 (6 bases each). Per the germline V gene, CDR1 is MNHEY and CDR2 is SVGEGT. Trimming took off 0 bases at V and 0 bases at J, with 15 bases between the two ends. The CDR3 has 19 residues. The CDR3 bases are TGTGCCAGCAGTTACTCAACCGGGGGCGTGCTCTCTGGGGCCAACGTCCTGACTTTC. Amino acid sequence: CASSYSTGGVLSGANVLTF.

The table lists this clonotype with a few counts. The chain recombines TRBV29-1 with TRBJ2-2; the D call may be TRBD1 or TRBD2 (6 bases each). Trimming took 5 bases from V and 7 from J, leaving 14 bases between them. CDR3 length: 13 residues. Germline V gives CDR1 SQVTM, CDR2 ANQGSEA. CDR3 amino acids: CSVRGPQGGELFF. The CDR3 DNA reads as TGCAGCGTTCGGGGGCCTCAGGGCGGGGAGCTGTTTTTT.

The chain recombines TRBV6-6 with TRBJ2-3; D remains ambiguous. This CDR3 has 13 amino acids. Germline V gene data show CDR1 as MNHNY and CDR2 as SVGAGI (reference sequence). V was clipped by 2 bases and J by 6 bases, with 9 bases between them. The CDR3 DNA follows: TGTGCCAGCAGTTACGGGCCTCGCGATACGCAGTATTTT. Its translation: CASSYGPRDTQYF.

This clonotype was picked up a small number of times. The chain links TRBV7-9 to TRBJ1-4; the match to TRBD1 covers 7 bases. The CDR3 extends over 15 amino acids. Germline V gene sequence: CDR1 SEHNR, CDR2 FQNEAQ (reference sequence). J was trimmed by 7 bases and V by 5 bases; bases with no gene match: 10. The DNA of the CDR3 is TGTGCCAGCAGCCAGGACCAGGGGGGGTTTGAAAAACTGTTTTTT. Translating it yields CASSQDQGGFEKLFF.

This chain links TRBV4-1 with TRBJ2-1; 7 bases are a match to TRBD1. This CDR3 has 17 amino acids. Germline assignment: CDR1 MGHRA and CDR2 YSYEKL. Losses at the gene ends were 0 bases for V and 2 bases for J; bases not matched to a gene: 7. CDR3 protein: CASSQDFATGPYNEQFF. The CDR3 DNA is TGCGCCAGCAGCCAAGATTTTGCGACAGGGCCCTACAATGAGCAGTTCTTC.

This clonotype was seen a handful of times. This chain joins TRBV12-3 or TRBV12-4 and TRBJ2-7; D gene ambiguous. V gave up 6 bases and J gave up 3 bases, with 9 bases separating them. There are 12 residues in the CDR3. CDR3 sequence reads: CASSPNSYEQYF. The CDR3 DNA sequence: TGTGCCAGCAGCCCAAACAGCTACGAGCAGTACTTC.

This clonotype was seen a few times. The J gene is TRBJ2-7, the V gene TRBV4-3; the D is unclear. CDR1 is LGHNA and CDR2 is YSLEER in the germline V gene. The CDR3 loop spans 15 amino acids. The germline V and J ends were trimmed by 0 bases and 3 bases, with 12 bases remaining between them. The CDR3 region has the DNA TGCGCCAGCAGCCAAGAGAGAATTGGCCTCTACGAGCAGTACTTC. It encodes CASSQERIGLYEQYF.

This clonotype was found a few times. The V and J genes are TRBV4-1 and TRBJ1-1, with 7 bases fitting TRBD1. This CDR3 comprises 14 residues. V gave up 0 bases and J gave up 7 bases; unmatched junction bases: 5. The germline V gene has CDR1 MGHRA and CDR2 YSYEKL. Written as DNA, the CDR3 is TGCGCCAGCAGCCAAGACACAGGGGCCCTTGAAGCTTTCTTT. Its translation: CASSQDTGALEAFF.

This clonotype has only a few counts. This chain joins TRBV7-6 and TRBJ2-3; D not certain. Trimming took 5 bases from V and 6 from J, leaving 12 bases between them. The CDR3 contains 13 residues. The germline CDR1 and CDR2 sequences are SGHVS and FNYEAQ. The CDR3 sequence is CASSPSTADTQYF. The DNA for the CDR3 is TGTGCCAGCAGCCCATCCACGGCCGATACGCAGTATTTT.

The chain joins TRBV28 to TRBJ1-1; D gene ambiguous. CDR3 length: 13 residues. Trimming took off 6 bases at V and 3 bases at J, with 11 bases between the two ends. Germline-derived CDR1 and CDR2 are MDHEN and SYDVKM. The CDR3 coding sequence is TGTGCCAGCAGCCCCGGCTTGTACACTGAAGCTTTCTTT. Protein: CASSPGLYTEAFF.

This clonotype was found a few times. This sequence joins TRBV10-2 and TRBJ2-7; D remains ambiguous. V lost 5 bases and J 2 bases, leaving 10 bases between the germline ends. Germline V lookup: CDR1 WSHSY, CDR2 SAAADI. CDR3 length: 13 amino acids. The CDR3 sequence is CASSPGMPYEQYF. In DNA, the CDR3 is TGCGCCAGCAGTCCCGGAATGCCCTACGAGCAGTACTTC.

This clonotype was detected many times. This chain's CDR3 is CSASSRPDPRSNEQFF. The CDR3 DNA reads TGCAGTGCTAGCTCCCGACCGGACCCGAGGAGCAATGAGCAGTTCTTC. The gene calls are TRBV20-1 and TRBJ2-1; D not resolved. Germline CDR1 is DFQATT and CDR2 is SNEGSKA (reference sequence). V was pared by 3 bases and J by 6 bases, with 21 bases between. The CDR3 is 16 amino acids.

This clonotype was counted only a few times. This chain uses TRBV29-1 with TRBJ1-2; D gene ambiguous. Trimming left V 2 bases short and J 4 bases short, with 11 bases between. Germline values: CDR1 SQVTM, CDR2 ANQGSEA. This CDR3 contains 13 residues. CDR3 sequence reads: CSVERDLTYGYTF. The DNA of the CDR3 is TGCAGCGTTGAACGGGATCTAACCTATGGCTACACCTTC. Supplemented by reference TRBV29-1 and TRBJ1-2, the full variable domain reads SAVISQKPSRDICQRGTSLTIQCQVDSQVTMMFWYRQQPGQSLTLIATANQGSEATYESGFVIDKFPISRPNLTFSTLTVSNMSPEDSSIYLCSVERDLTYGYTFGSGTRLTVV.

Written as DNA, the CDR3 is TGTGCCAGTAGTAAACAGGGGGCCACAGATACGCAGTATTTT. Translation: CASSKQGATDTQYF. This sequence joins TRBV19 and TRBJ2-3; 9 nucleotides line up with TRBD1. With V trimmed by 4 bases and J by 2 bases, 1 base remained unmatched. The length of the CDR3 is 14 residues. CDR1 LNHDA and CDR2 SQIVND come from the germline V gene (reference sequence).

This clonotype was counted a few times. The chain employs TRBV7-9 and TRBJ1-1; TRBD1 might be the D (6 bases). The germline V gene has CDR1 SEHNR and CDR2 FQNEAQ (reference sequence). The CDR3 covers 16 residues. V was pared by 5 bases and J by 3 bases, with 19 bases between. CDR3 protein: CASSPPGSRGHTEAFF. The DNA of the CDR3 is TGTGCCAGCAGCCCACCGGGCTCCAGGGGTCACACTGAAGCTTTCTTT.

There are a few counts of this clonotype. The chain is built from TRBV5-4 and TRBJ1-2; 7 bases align to TRBD1. Germline CDR1 reads SGHNT; CDR2 reads YYREEE (reference sequence). V lost 0 bases to trimming and J lost 6 bases; unmatched junction nucleotides: 2. CDR3 size: 13 residues. In nucleotides, the CDR3 is TGTGCCAGCAGCTTGGCAGGGGGGCATGGCTACACCTTC. Its protein is CASSLAGGHGYTF. The full variable domain, its missing parts supplied by reference TRBV5-4 and TRBJ1-2, is ETGVTQSPTHLIKTRGQQVTLRCSSQSGHNTVSWYQQALGQGPQFIFQYYREEENGRGNFPPRFSGLQFPNYSSELNVNALELDDSALYLCASSLAGGHGYTFGSGTRLTVV.

This chain joins TRBV5-1 and TRBJ1-2; the match to TRBD1 covers 8 bases. V lost 3 bases, J lost 3 bases, and 4 bases stayed unmatched. Germline V CDR1 and CDR2: SGHRS, YFSETQ. This CDR3 contains 14 residues. Here the CDR3 reads CASSSGQGDYGYTF. The CDR3 DNA reads TGCGCCAGCAGCTCCGGACAGGGAGACTATGGCTACACCTTC.

The sample holds one count of this clonotype. The V gene is TRBV28, the J gene TRBJ1-1; TRBD1 might be the D (5 bases). Per the germline V gene, CDR1 is MDHEN and CDR2 is SYDVKM. V was trimmed by 6 bases and J by 5 bases, leaving 19 bases between them. The CDR3 has 15 residues. The CDR3 bases are TGTGCCAGCAGACCCACCCGGGGACTGTGGACTGAAGCTTTCTTT. It encodes CASRPTRGLWTEAFF.

This clonotype was counted only a few times. V usage is TRBV20-1 and J usage is TRBJ1-3; no clear D gene. V gave up 7 bases and J gave up 0 bases, with 4 bases separating them. Germline CDR1 reads DFQATT; CDR2 reads SNEGSKA (reference sequence). The CDR3 sequence is 11 residues long. In nucleotides, the CDR3 is TGCAGTGTTGCCTCTGGAAACACCATATATTTT. This translates into CSVASGNTIYF.